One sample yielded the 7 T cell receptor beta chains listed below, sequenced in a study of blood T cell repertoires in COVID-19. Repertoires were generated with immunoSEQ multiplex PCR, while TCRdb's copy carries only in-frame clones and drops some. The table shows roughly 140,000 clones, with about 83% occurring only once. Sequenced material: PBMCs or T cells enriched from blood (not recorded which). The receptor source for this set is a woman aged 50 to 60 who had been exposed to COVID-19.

The CDR3 DNA sequence: TGCGCCAGCAGCTTGGTGAGGGGAGGCGACTATGGCTACACCTTC. The encoded protein is CASSLVRGGDYGYTF. V is TRBV5-1 and J is TRBJ1-2; perhaps TRBD1 as D (5 bases). The CDR3 runs to 15 residues. V shed 0 bases and J shed 3 bases, with 12 bases lying between them. CDR1 and CDR2 from the germline V gene are SGHRS and YFSETQ.

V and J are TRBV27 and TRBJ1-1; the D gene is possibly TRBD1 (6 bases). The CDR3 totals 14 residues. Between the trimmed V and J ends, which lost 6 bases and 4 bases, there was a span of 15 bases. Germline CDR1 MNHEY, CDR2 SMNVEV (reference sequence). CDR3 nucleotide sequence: TGTGCCAGCAGCCCCACAGGGACGAGCACTGAAGCTTTCTTT. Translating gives CASSPTGTSTEAFF.

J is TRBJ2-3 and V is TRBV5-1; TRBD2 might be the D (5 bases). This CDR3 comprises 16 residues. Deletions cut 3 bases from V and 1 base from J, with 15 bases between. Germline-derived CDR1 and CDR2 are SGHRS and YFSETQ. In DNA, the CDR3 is TGCGCCAGCAGCTCGGGAAGGGCACAAGGCACAGATACGCAGTATTTT. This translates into CASSSGRAQGTDTQYF.

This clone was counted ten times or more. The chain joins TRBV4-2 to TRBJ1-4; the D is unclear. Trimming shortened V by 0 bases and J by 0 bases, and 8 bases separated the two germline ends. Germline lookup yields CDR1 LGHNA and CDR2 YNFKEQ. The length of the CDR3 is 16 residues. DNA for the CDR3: TGTGCCAGCAGCCAAGAATGGGAGCCAACTAATGAAAAACTGTTTTTT. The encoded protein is CASSQEWEPTNEKLFF.

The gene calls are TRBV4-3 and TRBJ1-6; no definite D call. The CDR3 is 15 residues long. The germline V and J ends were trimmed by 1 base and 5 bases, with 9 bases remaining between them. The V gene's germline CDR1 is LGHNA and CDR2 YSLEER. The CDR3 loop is CASSQASGNNSPLHF. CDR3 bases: TGCGCCAGCAGCCAAGCATCCGGGAATAATTCACCCCTCCACTTT.

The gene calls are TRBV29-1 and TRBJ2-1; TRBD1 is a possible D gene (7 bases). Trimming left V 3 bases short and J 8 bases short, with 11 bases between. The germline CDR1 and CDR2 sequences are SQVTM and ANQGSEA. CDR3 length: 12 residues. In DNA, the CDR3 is TGCAGCGTTGACAGGGGGGTGGATGAGCAGTTCTTC. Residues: CSVDRGVDEQFF.

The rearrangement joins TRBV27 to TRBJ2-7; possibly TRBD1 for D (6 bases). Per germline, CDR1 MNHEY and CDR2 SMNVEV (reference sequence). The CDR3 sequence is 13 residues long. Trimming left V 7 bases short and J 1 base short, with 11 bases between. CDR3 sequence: CASTETGSYEQYF. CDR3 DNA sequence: TGTGCCAGCACAGAAACAGGGTCCTACGAGCAGTACTTC.